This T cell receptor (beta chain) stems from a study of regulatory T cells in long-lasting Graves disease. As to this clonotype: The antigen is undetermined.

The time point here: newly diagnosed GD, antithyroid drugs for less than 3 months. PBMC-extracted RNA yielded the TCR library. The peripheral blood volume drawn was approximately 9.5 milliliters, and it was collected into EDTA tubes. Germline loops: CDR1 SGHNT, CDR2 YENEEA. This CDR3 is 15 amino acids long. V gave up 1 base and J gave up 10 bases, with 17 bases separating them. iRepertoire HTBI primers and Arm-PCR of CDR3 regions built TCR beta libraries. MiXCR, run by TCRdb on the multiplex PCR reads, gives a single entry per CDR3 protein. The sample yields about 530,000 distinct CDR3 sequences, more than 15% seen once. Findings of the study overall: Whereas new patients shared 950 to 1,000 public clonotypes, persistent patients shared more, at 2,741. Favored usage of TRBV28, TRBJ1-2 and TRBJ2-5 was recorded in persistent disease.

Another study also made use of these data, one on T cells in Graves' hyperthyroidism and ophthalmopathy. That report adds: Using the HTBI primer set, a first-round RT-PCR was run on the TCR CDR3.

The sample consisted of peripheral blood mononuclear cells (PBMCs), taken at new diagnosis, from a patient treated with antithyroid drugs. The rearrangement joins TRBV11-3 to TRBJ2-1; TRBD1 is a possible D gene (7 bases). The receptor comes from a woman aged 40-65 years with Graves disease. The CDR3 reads CASSLAFQGGREQFF. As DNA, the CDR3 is TGTGCCAGCAGCTTAGCTTTCCAGGGGGGCCGCGAGCAGTTCTTC.